This T cell receptor beta chain was sequenced in a study of cytomegalovirus exposure and HLA in healthy donors. Both 60 Vbeta primers and 13 Jbeta primers went into the PCR. Measured with immunoSEQ multiplex PCR; TCRdb has only the in-frame clones, and not every one. The data contain about 180,000 clones, roughly 82% of them singletons. V lost 0 bases to trimming and J lost 11 bases; unmatched junction nucleotides: 6. Germline V gene sequence: CDR1 LGHNT, CDR2 FRNRAP. This CDR3 has 13 residues. This chain joins TRBV12-5 and TRBJ2-5; 7 nucleotides match TRBD2. Sequenced sample: PBMCs. The source of this sequence is a girl aged 2 to 10 in good health and CMV-seropositive. CDR3 DNA sequence: TGTGCTAGTGGTTTGGTATCTGGGAGGGAGCAGTACTTC. It specifies CASGLVSGREQYF.